This T cell receptor beta chain was recovered during a study of identical twins. Broader study findings: Invariant MAIT and iNKT cells may have partly biased zero-insertion analyses. Findings depended on cross-sectional statistics rather than tracking the same donors.

This clonotype was seen more than once but under ten times. The antigen is unknown. CDR3 size: 15 residues. V shed 3 bases and J 1 base; nucleotides not matched to a gene: 7. Germline CDR1 and CDR2: SQVTM and ANQGSEA. Carrying unique molecular identifiers, the cDNA also gained a universal primer site through template switching. TCRdb itself ran the 5' RACE reads through MiXCR, one entry per CDR3 protein. Among approximately 600,000 distinct CDR3 sequences, 9.6% were seen once, and the ten largest hold approximately 3.2%. The sample was also reused in another study, on yellow fever vaccine responses in identical twins. That study reports: Vaccine T cell responses of twins reportedly seemed partly convergent and partly personalized.

The sequenced material came from PBMCs. This TCR was sampled from a woman between 18 and 29 years old in good health. V gene TRBV29-1 combines with J gene TRBJ2-3, with 7 bases matching TRBD1. The CDR3 is CSVENRGGRTDTQYF. The CDR3 DNA reads TGCAGCGTTGAGAACAGGGGTGGCCGCACAGATACGCAGTATTTT.